Below are 19 T cell receptor beta chains sequenced from a single sample in a study of T cell repertoires in cytomegalovirus infection. TCRdb passed the reads through MiXCR, listing each CDR3 protein once. This table holds 310,000 or so distinct CDR3 sequences, roughly 15% found once. Sequencing was done on a sample of PBMCs. The receptors here all came from a human donor in good health (CMV status not recorded). Some clones in this sample may be carry-over from other donors' samples.

The J gene is TRBJ1-6, the V gene TRBV19; no firm D call. The CDR3 loop spans 13 amino acids. CDR1 is LNHDA and CDR2 is SQIVND in the germline V gene (reference sequence). V was cut by 6 bases and J by 7 bases, with 10 bases left in between. The CDR3 nucleotides read TGTGCCAGTAGGTACTTGGAGAATTCACCCCTCCACTTT. Amino acids: CASRYLENSPLHF. Full variable domain (remainder filled in from reference TRBV19 and TRBJ1-6): DGGITQSPKYLFRKEGQNVTLSCEQNLNHDAMYWYRQDPGQGLRLIYYSQIVNDFQKGDIAEGYSVSREKKESFPLTVTSAQKNPTAFYLCASRYLENSPLHFGNGTRLTVT.

This clonotype was seen a handful of times. The rearrangement joins TRBV28 to TRBJ2-1; D is perhaps TRBD1 (5 bases). The CDR3 sequence is 15 residues long. Germline V CDR1 and CDR2: MDHEN, SYDVKM. Trimming stripped 2 bases from V and 7 bases from J, with 15 bases between. CDR3 DNA sequence: TGTGCCAGCAGTTTAGACGTGGGGCCGCGAAATGAGCAGTTCTTC. Translated: CASSLDVGPRNEQFF.

This clonotype appeared a few times. The CDR3 region has the DNA TGCAGTGCCAGACGTAGCGGGGCGCCAGATACGCAGTATTTT. Its protein product is CSARRSGAPDTQYF. V usage is TRBV20-1 and J usage is TRBJ2-3; 8 bases map to TRBD2. The trim removed 6 bases at V and 4 bases at J, leaving 9 bases unmatched. The length of the CDR3 is 14 residues. In germline, CDR1 is DFQATT, CDR2 SNEGSKA (reference sequence).

This sequence joins TRBV2 and TRBJ1-5; D is unclear. Per the germline V gene, CDR1 is SNHLY and CDR2 is FYNNEI. CDR3 length equals 14 residues. V lost 6 bases to trimming and J lost 0 bases, with 9 bases between them. Here the CDR3 DNA reads TGTGCCAGCAGCGACGACTATAGCAATCAGCCCCAGCATTTT. Amino acids: CASSDDYSNQPQHF.

In its sample, this clonotype was seen many times. The chain recombines TRBV12-3 or TRBV12-4 with TRBJ2-5, with D perhaps being TRBD1 or TRBD2 (6 bases each). Trimming took 5 bases from V and 2 from J, leaving 12 bases between them. CDR3 size: 14 residues. In DNA, the CDR3 is TGTGCCAGCAGTGGAGGGGGTAATCAAGAGACCCAGTACTTC. Translated, it gives CASSGGGNQETQYF.

The chain joins TRBV20-1 to TRBJ1-5; no definite D call. Deletions cut 3 bases from V and 1 base from J, with 13 bases between. Germline CDR1 is DFQATT and CDR2 is SNEGSKA (reference sequence). The CDR3 is 15 amino acids. This CDR3 is CSARGSFASNQPQHF. The CDR3 nucleotides read TGCAGTGCTAGGGGCAGCTTCGCGAGCAATCAGCCCCAGCATTTT.

This clonotype was counted a few times. The J gene is TRBJ1-1, the V gene TRBV20-1; D perhaps matches TRBD1 (5 bases). V shed 1 base and J shed 1 base, with 16 bases lying between them. The germline V gene encodes CDR1 DFQATT and CDR2 SNEGSKA (reference sequence). The CDR3 consists of 16 residues. The CDR3 is CSARATSRGPNTEAFF. As DNA, the CDR3 is TGCAGTGCTAGAGCAACCTCGAGGGGCCCGAACACTGAAGCTTTCTTT.

This clonotype was counted at least ten times. The chain is built from TRBV7-2 and TRBJ2-5, with TRBD2 as a possible D gene (6 bases). Germline V lookup: CDR1 SGHTA, CDR2 FQGNSA. The CDR3 sequence is 15 residues long. The V end lost 5 bases, the J end lost 5 bases, and 18 bases lay between the germline ends. The CDR3 DNA is TGTGCCAGCAGCCAAACCGGGACTGTCAGGGAGACCCAGTACTTC. Translating it yields CASSQTGTVRETQYF.

This clonotype appeared many times. The V gene is TRBV7-6, the J gene TRBJ2-5, with TRBD2 matching 11 bases. The germline V gene has CDR1 SGHVS and CDR2 FNYEAQ. This CDR3 spans 19 amino acids. V was clipped by 1 base and J by 1 base; unmatched bases: 11. The CDR3 DNA sequence: TGTGCCAGCAGCTTAGGTGCGGCTAGCGGGGGGACCCTCCAAGAGACCCAGTACTTC. It yields the protein CASSLGAASGGTLQETQYF.

The chain has TRBV12-5 and TRBJ1-1, with 7 bases matching TRBD1. The V gene's germline CDR1 is LGHNT and CDR2 FRNRAP. The CDR3 totals 11 residues. V shed 5 bases and J 8 bases; nucleotides not matched to a gene: 2. CDR3 protein: CASGRTGEAFF. CDR3 bases: TGTGCTAGTGGTCGGACAGGAGAAGCTTTCTTT.

This clonotype showed up many times. J is TRBJ2-1 and V is TRBV5-4; possibly TRBD2 for D (6 bases). The CDR3 is 14 residues long. Germline V CDR1 and CDR2: SGHNT, YYREEE (reference sequence). V lost 4 bases and J 4 bases, leaving 12 bases between the germline ends. In DNA form, the CDR3 reads TGTGCCAGCAGCCCCCGGGACTGGTACAATGAGCAGTTCTTC. Protein product: CASSPRDWYNEQFF.

This clonotype was detected ten times or more. V gene TRBV7-2 combines with J gene TRBJ1-4; the D gene is possibly TRBD1 (5 bases). The V end lost 4 bases, the J end lost 6 bases, and 12 bases lay between the germline ends. There are 14 residues in the CDR3. Germline loops: CDR1 SGHTA, CDR2 FQGNSA. CDR3 bases: TGTGCCAGCAGCTGGGGGATTGCGGATGAAAAACTGTTTTTT. Its translation is CASSWGIADEKLFF.

This clonotype has only a few counts. J is TRBJ1-6 and V is TRBV2; D remains ambiguous. V lost 1 base to trimming and J lost 8 bases, with 12 bases between them. The CDR3 loop spans 15 amino acids. CDR1 is SNHLY and CDR2 is FYNNEI in the germline V gene. CDR3: CASSEVEVGYSPLHF. CDR3 in DNA: TGTGCCAGCAGTGAAGTGGAGGTGGGATATTCACCCCTCCACTTT.

The table lists this clonotype with many counts. The V and J genes are TRBV12-5 and TRBJ1-5; 12 bases align to TRBD1. This CDR3 has 19 residues. Germline lookup yields CDR1 LGHNT and CDR2 FRNRAP. V was clipped by 4 bases and J by 3 bases; unmatched bases: 13. The CDR3 loop reads CASGSSRDRGHLNNQPQHF. Written as DNA, the CDR3 is TGTGCTAGTGGTTCCTCCCGGGACAGGGGGCATCTAAACAATCAGCCCCAGCATTTT.

There are many counts of this clonotype. V and J are TRBV7-2 and TRBJ2-3, with D unclear. Germline V gene data show CDR1 as SGHTA and CDR2 as FQGNSA. V dropped 5 bases and J dropped 6 bases, with 12 bases sitting between them. This CDR3 is 13 amino acids long. The CDR3 spells CASSVDWADTQYF. The CDR3 nucleotides are TGTGCCAGCAGCGTAGACTGGGCTGATACGCAGTATTTT.

Only a few counts were recorded for this clonotype. V and J are TRBV5-4 and TRBJ2-7; D unclear. V lost 6 bases, J lost 3 bases, and 16 bases lay in between. The length of the CDR3 is 14 residues. CDR1 and CDR2 from the germline V gene are SGHNT and YYREEE (reference sequence). The CDR3: CASTPNPNSYEQYF. The CDR3 DNA reads TGTGCCAGCACCCCAAACCCGAACAGCTACGAGCAGTACTTC.

This clonotype was detected only a few times. This sequence joins TRBV15 and TRBJ2-7; no definite D call. The CDR3 consists of 13 residues. Germline assignment: CDR1 LNHNV and CDR2 YYDKDF (reference sequence). V was trimmed by 0 bases and J by 4 bases, leaving 7 bases between them. The CDR3 loop is CATSRDLIYEQYF. The CDR3 nucleotides are TGTGCCACCAGCAGAGATCTTATATACGAGCAGTACTTC.

The V and J genes are TRBV12-3 or TRBV12-4 and TRBJ1-6; 7 bases align to TRBD1. V was pared by 3 bases and J by 7 bases, with 3 bases of the junction left unmatched. The CDR3 loop spans 14 amino acids. The CDR3 here is CASSFDRVNSPLHF. CDR3 DNA sequence: TGTGCCAGCAGTTTCGACAGGGTAAATTCACCCCTCCACTTT.

This clonotype was picked up a small number of times. The chain employs TRBV4-3 and TRBJ2-7; the D is unclear. Germline-derived CDR1 and CDR2 are LGHNA and YSLEER. The CDR3 sequence is 18 residues long. The V end lost 0 bases, the J end lost 4 bases, and 22 bases lay between the germline ends. The CDR3 DNA sequence: TGCGCCAGCAGCCAAGATTGGAGTTCGACCGGCTCTCCTTACGAGCAGTACTTC. Translation gives CASSQDWSSTGSPYEQYF.